This TCR beta chain was profiled in a study of cytomegalovirus exposure and HLA in healthy donors. In the study overall: The same platform as the approximately 670 first-cohort repertoires was used for the 120 or so validation repertoires, a later analysis reported.

The CDR3 is 10 amino acids. V dropped 5 bases and J dropped 7 bases, with 6 bases sitting between them. Germline CDR1 reads SNHLY; CDR2 reads FYNNEI. Libraries were prepared by immunoSEQ multiplex PCR; TCRdb keeps only in-frame clonotypes and omits some of them. The sample shows 100,000 to 150,000 clones, roughly 90% of them seen only once. The source of this sequence is a young man in good health and CMV-seronegative. The source material was PBMCs. The V call is TRBV2, the J call TRBJ2-7; D gene uncertain. The CDR3 nucleotides are TGTGCCAGCAGTTCGAGAGAGCAGTACTTC. Translated: CASSSREQYF.